What follows are 12 T cell receptor beta chains derived from one specimen sequenced in a study of T cells in Graves' hyperthyroidism and ophthalmopathy. There were TCR beta CDR3 regions amplified from RNA transcripts. The HTBI primer set served for first-round RT-PCR of the TCR CDR3. Via MiXCR, TCRdb re-called the multiplex PCR reads, giving one row per CDR3 protein. Among hundreds of thousands of distinct CDR3 sequences listed, about 14% were seen once. What was sequenced was blood. Every receptor here comes from a woman aged 45 to 65 with Graves' ophthalmopathy.

This clonotype has a handful of counts. The gene calls are TRBV9 and TRBJ1-3; no reliable D call. Germline CDR1 is SGDLS and CDR2 is YYNGEE. Trimming removed 3 bases at V and 0 bases at J, with 19 bases between. CDR3 length: 18 residues. CDR3 region: CASSARQEATYSGNTIYF. In DNA form, the CDR3 reads TGTGCCAGCAGCGCGCGGCAGGAGGCCACCTACTCTGGAAACACCATATATTTT.

This clonotype has at least ten counts. This chain joins TRBV28 and TRBJ2-2; no reliable D call. This CDR3 contains 16 residues. Germline CDR1 and CDR2: MDHEN and SYDVKM. Trimming stripped 1 base from V and 5 bases from J, with 14 bases between. The CDR3 nucleotides read TGTGCCAGCAGTTTATTAGCTTCATCCTTAACCGGGGAGCTGTTTTTT. Amino acids: CASSLLASSLTGELFF. Full variable domain (missing parts from reference TRBV28 and TRBJ2-2): DVKVTQSSRYLVKRTGEKVFLECVQDMDHENMFWYRQDPGLGLRLIYFSYDVKMKEKGDIPEGYSVSREKKERFSLILESASTNQTSMYLCASSLLASSLTGELFFGEGSRLTVL.

The table lists this clonotype with many counts. This chain joins TRBV20-1 and TRBJ2-2; TRBD1 matches 8 bases. V trimming: 2 bases; J trimming: 4 bases; junction bases outside the gene matches: 3. The CDR3 spans 14 residues. Germline lookup yields CDR1 DFQATT and CDR2 SNEGSKA (reference sequence). CDR3 residues: CSARRTGSTGELFF. The CDR3 DNA reads TGCAGTGCTAGACGGACAGGGAGCACCGGGGAGCTGTTTTTT.

This clonotype occurred many times. The gene calls are TRBV28 and TRBJ2-1, with 9 bases aligning to TRBD2. Germline CDR1 MDHEN, CDR2 SYDVKM. J was trimmed by 6 bases and V by 4 bases; bases with no gene match: 13. This CDR3 has 17 amino acids. CDR3 loop: CASSSRLVAGVVNEQFF. For the CDR3, the DNA is TGTGCCAGCAGTTCCCGCCTAGTAGCGGGAGTTGTCAATGAGCAGTTCTTC.

This chain links TRBV12-3 or TRBV12-4 with TRBJ2-1, with 10 bases matching TRBD2. After removal of 8 bases from V and 11 bases from J, the junction contained 3 bases not matched to a gene. This CDR3 has 11 residues. The DNA of the CDR3 is TGTGCCAGCTCAGCGGGAGGGAAGCAGTTCTTC. Translating it yields CASSAGGKQFF.

This clonotype was recorded many times. The J gene is TRBJ1-1, the V gene TRBV28; D possibly corresponds to TRBD1 (5 bases). Germline CDR1 MDHEN, CDR2 SYDVKM. Trimming cost V 7 bases and J 0 bases, with 15 bases left between them. This CDR3 is 15 amino acids long. CDR3 sequence (DNA): TGTGCCAGCACTGGTAGGGGACCTATGAACACTGAAGCTTTCTTT. Amino acids: CASTGRGPMNTEAFF.

Many counts were recorded for this clonotype. This sequence joins TRBV5-6 and TRBJ1-2; TRBD1 matches at 8 bases. The CDR3 is 16 amino acids. CDR1 and CDR2 from the germline V gene are SGHDT and YYEEEE. The V segment lost 2 bases and the J segment 2 bases; nucleotides outside the gene matches: 8. CDR3 loop: CASSFLGTGRNYGYTF. In nucleotides, the CDR3 is TGTGCCAGCAGCTTTCTCGGGACAGGCAGGAACTATGGCTACACCTTC.

This clonotype has a count of ten or more. V usage is TRBV7-6 and J usage is TRBJ2-7, with 8 positions matching TRBD2. Per the germline V gene, CDR1 is SGHVS and CDR2 is FNYEAQ. Trimming removed 5 bases from V and 2 bases from J; junction bases left unmatched: 17. This CDR3 comprises 18 residues. The CDR3 DNA sequence: TGTGCCAGCAGCCCAATAATCTCGACTAGCGCAGAGACCTACGAGCAGTACTTC. Its translation is CASSPIISTSAETYEQYF.

The chain joins TRBV5-5 to TRBJ2-1, with TRBD2 matching 12 bases. The V gene's germline CDR1 is SGHKS and CDR2 YYEKEE (reference sequence). The V and J ends lost 0 bases and 9 bases, in that order; junction bases with no gene match: 4. This CDR3 spans 15 amino acids. The CDR3 DNA sequence: TGTGCCAGCAGCTTGGCTCTAGCGGGAGGGGTTGAGCAGTTCTTC. Translation: CASSLALAGGVEQFF.

This clonotype has a count of ten or more. This chain joins TRBV7-8 and TRBJ2-7; TRBD1 matches at 10 bases. V was pared by 10 bases and J by 7 bases, with 13 bases of the junction left unmatched. The germline V gene has CDR1 SGHVS and CDR2 FQNEAQ. There are 14 residues in the CDR3. CDR3: CATGRDRGHGEQYF. The CDR3 DNA sequence: TGTGCCACCGGTCGAGACAGGGGGCATGGAGAGCAGTACTTC.

Worth noting for this clonotype: Just one base apart from a much larger clone, this may be a read error. No conserved phenylalanine or tryptophan ends this CDR3, so it is likely a read error. The chain joins TRBV20-1 to TRBJ2-5, with TRBD2 matching 12 bases. The V segment lost 0 bases and the J segment 4 bases; nucleotides outside the gene matches: 3. Germline V gives CDR1 DFQATT, CDR2 SNEGSKA (reference sequence). This CDR3 spans 15 amino acids. The CDR3 bases are TGCAGTGCTAGAGATGGACTAGCGGGGTTAGAGACCCAGTACTCC. Translating it yields CSARDGLAGLETQYS.

This clonotype appeared many times. The chain employs TRBV20-1 and TRBJ2-7, with D perhaps given as TRBD1 or TRBD2 (6 bases each). V shed 6 bases and J shed 3 bases, with 18 bases lying between them. Per germline, CDR1 DFQATT and CDR2 SNEGSKA (reference sequence). CDR3 size: 14 residues. This CDR3 reads CSAQGGYGNYEQYF. CDR3 coding DNA: TGCAGTGCGCAAGGGGGGTACGGTAACTACGAGCAGTACTTC.